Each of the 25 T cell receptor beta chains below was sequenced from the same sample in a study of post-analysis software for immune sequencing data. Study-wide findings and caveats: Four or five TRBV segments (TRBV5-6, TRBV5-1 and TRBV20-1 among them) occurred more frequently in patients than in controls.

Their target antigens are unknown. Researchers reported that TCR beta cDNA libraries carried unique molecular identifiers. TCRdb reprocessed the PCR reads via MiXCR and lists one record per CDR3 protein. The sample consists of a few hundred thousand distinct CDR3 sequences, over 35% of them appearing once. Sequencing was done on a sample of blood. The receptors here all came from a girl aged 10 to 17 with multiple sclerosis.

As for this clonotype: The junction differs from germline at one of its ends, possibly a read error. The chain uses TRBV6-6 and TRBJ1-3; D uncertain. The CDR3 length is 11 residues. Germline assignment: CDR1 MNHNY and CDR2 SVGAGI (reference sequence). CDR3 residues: CASSSGDTIYF. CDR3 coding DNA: TGTGCCAGCAGTTCTGGAGACACCATATATTTT.

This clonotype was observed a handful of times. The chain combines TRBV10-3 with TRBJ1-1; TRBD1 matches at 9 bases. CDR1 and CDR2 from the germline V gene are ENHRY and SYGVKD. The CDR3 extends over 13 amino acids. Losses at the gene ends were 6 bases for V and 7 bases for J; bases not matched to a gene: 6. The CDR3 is CAIRDGTGNEAFF. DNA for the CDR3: TGTGCCATCAGAGACGGGACAGGGAATGAAGCTTTCTTT.

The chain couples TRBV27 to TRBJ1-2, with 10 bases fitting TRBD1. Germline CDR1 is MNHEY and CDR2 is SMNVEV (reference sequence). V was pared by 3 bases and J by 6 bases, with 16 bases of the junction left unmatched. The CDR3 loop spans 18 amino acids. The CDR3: CASSFYSKRTGGRDGYTF. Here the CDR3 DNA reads TGTGCCAGCAGTTTTTACTCCAAGCGGACAGGGGGAAGAGATGGCTACACCTTC.

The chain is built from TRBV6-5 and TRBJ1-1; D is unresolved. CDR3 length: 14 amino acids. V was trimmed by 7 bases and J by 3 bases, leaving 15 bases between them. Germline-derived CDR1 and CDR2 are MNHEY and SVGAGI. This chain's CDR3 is CASTRSVFDTEAFF. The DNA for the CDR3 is TGTGCCAGCACACGTTCCGTTTTTGACACTGAAGCTTTCTTT.

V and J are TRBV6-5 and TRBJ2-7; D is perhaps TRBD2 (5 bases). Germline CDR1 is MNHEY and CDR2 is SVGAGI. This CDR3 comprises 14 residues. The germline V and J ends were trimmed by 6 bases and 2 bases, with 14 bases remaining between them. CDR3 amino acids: CASSNRELAYEQYF. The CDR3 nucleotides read TGTGCCAGCAGCAACCGGGAACTCGCCTACGAGCAGTACTTC.

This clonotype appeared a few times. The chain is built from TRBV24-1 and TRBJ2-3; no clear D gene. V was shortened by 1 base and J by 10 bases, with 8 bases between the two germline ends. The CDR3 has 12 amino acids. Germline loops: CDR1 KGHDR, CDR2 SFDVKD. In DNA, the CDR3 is TGTGCCACCAGTGATTTAGTTAATGCGCAGTATTTT. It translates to CATSDLVNAQYF.

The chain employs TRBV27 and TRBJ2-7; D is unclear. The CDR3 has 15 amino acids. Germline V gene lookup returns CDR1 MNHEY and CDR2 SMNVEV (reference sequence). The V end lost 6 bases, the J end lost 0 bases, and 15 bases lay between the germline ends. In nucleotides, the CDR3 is TGTGCCAGCAGCCAACGACCGAGGAGCTCCTACGAGCAGTACTTC. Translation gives CASSQRPRSSYEQYF.

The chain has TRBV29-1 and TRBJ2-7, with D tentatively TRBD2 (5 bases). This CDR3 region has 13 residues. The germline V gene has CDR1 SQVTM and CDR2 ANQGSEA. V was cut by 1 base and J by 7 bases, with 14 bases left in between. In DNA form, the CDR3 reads TGCAGCGTTGAAGGGGAGTCCTCTCGGGAGCAGTACTTC. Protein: CSVEGESSREQYF.

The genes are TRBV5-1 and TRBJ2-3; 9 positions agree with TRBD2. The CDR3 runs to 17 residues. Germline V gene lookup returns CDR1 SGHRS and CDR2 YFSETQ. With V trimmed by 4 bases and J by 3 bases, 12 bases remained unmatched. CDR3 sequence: CASSPTGTSISTDTQYF. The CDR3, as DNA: TGCGCCAGCAGCCCCACCGGGACTAGCATCTCGACAGATACGCAGTATTTT.

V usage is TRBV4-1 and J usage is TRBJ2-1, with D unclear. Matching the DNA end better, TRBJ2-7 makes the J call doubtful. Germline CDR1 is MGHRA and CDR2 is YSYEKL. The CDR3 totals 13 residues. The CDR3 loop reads CASSQFRYNEQYF. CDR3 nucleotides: TGCGCCAGCAGCCAATTCAGGTACAATGAGCAGTACTTC.

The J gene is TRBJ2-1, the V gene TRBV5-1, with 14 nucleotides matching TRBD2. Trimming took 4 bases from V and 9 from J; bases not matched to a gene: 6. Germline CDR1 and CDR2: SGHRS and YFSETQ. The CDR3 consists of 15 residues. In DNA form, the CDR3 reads TGCGCCAGCAGCGGGACTAGCGGGAGACAGGCTGAGCAGTTCTTC. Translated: CASSGTSGRQAEQFF. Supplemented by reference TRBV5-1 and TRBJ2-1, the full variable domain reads KAGVTQTPRYLIKTRGQQVTLSCSPISGHRSVSWYQQTPGQGLQFLFEYFSETQRNKGNFPGRFSGRQFSNSRSEMNVSTLELGDSALYLCASSGTSGRQAEQFFGPGTRLTVL.

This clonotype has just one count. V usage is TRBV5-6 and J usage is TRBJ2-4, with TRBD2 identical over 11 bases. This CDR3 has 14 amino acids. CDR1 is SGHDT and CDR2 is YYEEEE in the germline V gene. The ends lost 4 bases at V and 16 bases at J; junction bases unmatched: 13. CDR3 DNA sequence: TGTGCCAGCAGCACCGGGACTAGCGGCTACGAGCACTACTTC. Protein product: CASSTGTSGYEHYF.

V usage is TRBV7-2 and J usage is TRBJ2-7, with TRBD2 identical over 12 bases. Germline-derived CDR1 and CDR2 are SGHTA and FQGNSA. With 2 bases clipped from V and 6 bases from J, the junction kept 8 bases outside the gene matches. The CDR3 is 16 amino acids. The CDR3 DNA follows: TGTGCCAGCAGCTTACCAAAGACTAGCGGGAGAGGCGAGCAGTACTTC. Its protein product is CASSLPKTSGRGEQYF.

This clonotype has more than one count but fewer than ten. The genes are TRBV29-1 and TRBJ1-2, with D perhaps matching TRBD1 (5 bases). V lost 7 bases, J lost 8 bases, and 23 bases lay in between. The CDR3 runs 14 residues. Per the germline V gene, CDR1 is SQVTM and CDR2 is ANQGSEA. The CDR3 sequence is CSAAPRQGVEGYTF. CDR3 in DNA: TGCAGCGCAGCCCCAAGGCAGGGCGTAGAGGGCTACACCTTC.

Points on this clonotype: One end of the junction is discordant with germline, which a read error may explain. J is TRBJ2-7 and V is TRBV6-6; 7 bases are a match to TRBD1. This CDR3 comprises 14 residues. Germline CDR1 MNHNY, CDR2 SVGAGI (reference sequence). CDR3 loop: CAGSTGTDNYEQYF. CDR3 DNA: TGTGCCGGCAGTACCGGGACAGATAACTACGAGCAGTACTTC.

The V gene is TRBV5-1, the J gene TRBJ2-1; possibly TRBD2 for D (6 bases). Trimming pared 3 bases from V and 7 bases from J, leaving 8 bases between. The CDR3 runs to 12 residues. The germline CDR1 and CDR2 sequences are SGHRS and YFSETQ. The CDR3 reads CASSWDWNEQFF. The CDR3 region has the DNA TGCGCCAGCAGCTGGGACTGGAATGAGCAGTTCTTC.

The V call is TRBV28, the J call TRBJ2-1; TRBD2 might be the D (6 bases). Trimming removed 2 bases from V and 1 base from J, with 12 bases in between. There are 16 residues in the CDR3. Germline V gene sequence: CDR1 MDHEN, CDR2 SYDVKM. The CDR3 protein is CASSLVRERSYNEQFF. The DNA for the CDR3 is TGTGCCAGCAGTTTAGTACGGGAGCGGTCCTACAATGAGCAGTTCTTC. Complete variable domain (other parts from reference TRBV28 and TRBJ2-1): DVKVTQSSRYLVKRTGEKVFLECVQDMDHENMFWYRQDPGLGLRLIYFSYDVKMKEKGDIPEGYSVSREKKERFSLILESASTNQTSMYLCASSLVRERSYNEQFFGPGTRLTVL.

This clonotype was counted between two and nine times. This CDR3 is CASSVEPSPGFAFF. CDR3 bases: TGCGCCAGCAGCGTTGAGCCGAGTCCCGGATTCGCTTTCTTT. This chain uses TRBV5-1 with TRBJ1-1; D uncertain. The CDR3 is made up of 14 amino acids. Trimming pared 4 bases from V and 11 bases from J, leaving 21 bases between. Germline CDR1 is SGHRS and CDR2 is YFSETQ. Full variable domain (missing parts from reference TRBV5-1 and TRBJ1-1): KAGVTQTPRYLIKTRGQQVTLSCSPISGHRSVSWYQQTPGQGLQFLFEYFSETQRNKGNFPGRFSGRQFSNSRSEMNVSTLELGDSALYLCASSVEPSPGFAFFGQGTRLTVV.

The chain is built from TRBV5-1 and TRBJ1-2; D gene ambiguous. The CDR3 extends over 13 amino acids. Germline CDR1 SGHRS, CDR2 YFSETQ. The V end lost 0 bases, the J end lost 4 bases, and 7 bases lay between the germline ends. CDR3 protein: CASSLDLSYGYTF. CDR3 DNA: TGCGCCAGCAGCTTGGACCTGTCCTATGGCTACACCTTC.

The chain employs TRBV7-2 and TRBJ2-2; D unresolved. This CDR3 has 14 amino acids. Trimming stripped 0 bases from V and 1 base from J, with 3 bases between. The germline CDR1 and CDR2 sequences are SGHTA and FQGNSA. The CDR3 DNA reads TGTGCCAGCAGCTTAGCGCAGAACACCGGGGAGCTGTTTTTT. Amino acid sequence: CASSLAQNTGELFF.

In DNA, the CDR3 is TGTGCCAGCAGTAAAAAGCGGGAGCTACAGAATGAGCAGTACTTC. Protein product: CASSKKRELQNEQYF. The chain carries TRBV6-6 and TRBJ2-1, with 8 bases aligning to TRBD2. The J call may be wrong; the DNA end is better matched by TRBJ2-7. Germline V CDR1 and CDR2: MNHNY, SVGAGI (reference sequence). The CDR3 is 15 residues long.

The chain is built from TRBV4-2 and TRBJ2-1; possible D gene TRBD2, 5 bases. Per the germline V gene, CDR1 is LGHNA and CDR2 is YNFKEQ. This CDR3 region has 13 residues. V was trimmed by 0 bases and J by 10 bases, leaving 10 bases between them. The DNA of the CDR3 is TGTGCCAGCAGCCAAGAGATGGGAGCGGAGCAGTTCTTC. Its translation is CASSQEMGAEQFF.

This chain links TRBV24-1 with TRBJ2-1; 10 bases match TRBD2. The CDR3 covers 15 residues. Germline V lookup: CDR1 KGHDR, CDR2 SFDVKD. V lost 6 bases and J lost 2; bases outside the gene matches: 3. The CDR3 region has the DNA TGTGCCACCAGTAGAGCGGGAGGGCCCTACAATGAGCAGTTCTTC. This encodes CATSRAGGPYNEQFF.

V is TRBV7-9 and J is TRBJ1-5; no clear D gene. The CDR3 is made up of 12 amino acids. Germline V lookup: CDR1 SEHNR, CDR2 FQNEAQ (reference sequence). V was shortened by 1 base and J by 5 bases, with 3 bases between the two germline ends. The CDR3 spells CASSLEDQPQHF. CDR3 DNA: TGTGCCAGCAGCTTAGAAGATCAGCCCCAGCATTTT.

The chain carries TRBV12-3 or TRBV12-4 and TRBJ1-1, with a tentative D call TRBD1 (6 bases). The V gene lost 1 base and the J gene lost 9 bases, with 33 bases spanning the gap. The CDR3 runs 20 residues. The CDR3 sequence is CASSLGYRVRRERIEHKAFF. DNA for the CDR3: TGTGCCAGCAGTTTAGGGTACAGGGTTAGGCGAGAACGGATAGAACATAAAGCTTTCTTT.